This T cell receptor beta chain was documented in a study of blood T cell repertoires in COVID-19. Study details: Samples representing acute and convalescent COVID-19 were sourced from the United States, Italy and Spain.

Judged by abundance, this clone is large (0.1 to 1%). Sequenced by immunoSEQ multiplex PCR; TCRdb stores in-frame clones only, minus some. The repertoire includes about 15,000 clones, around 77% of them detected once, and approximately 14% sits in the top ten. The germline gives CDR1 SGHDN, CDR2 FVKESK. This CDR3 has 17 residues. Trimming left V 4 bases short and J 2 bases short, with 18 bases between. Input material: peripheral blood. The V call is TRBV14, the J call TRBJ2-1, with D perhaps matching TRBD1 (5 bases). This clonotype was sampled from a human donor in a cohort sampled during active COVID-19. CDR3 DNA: TGTGCCAGCAGCCGGGGAACGACAGTGATGACCTACAATGAGCAGTTCTTC. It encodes CASSRGTTVMTYNEQFF.